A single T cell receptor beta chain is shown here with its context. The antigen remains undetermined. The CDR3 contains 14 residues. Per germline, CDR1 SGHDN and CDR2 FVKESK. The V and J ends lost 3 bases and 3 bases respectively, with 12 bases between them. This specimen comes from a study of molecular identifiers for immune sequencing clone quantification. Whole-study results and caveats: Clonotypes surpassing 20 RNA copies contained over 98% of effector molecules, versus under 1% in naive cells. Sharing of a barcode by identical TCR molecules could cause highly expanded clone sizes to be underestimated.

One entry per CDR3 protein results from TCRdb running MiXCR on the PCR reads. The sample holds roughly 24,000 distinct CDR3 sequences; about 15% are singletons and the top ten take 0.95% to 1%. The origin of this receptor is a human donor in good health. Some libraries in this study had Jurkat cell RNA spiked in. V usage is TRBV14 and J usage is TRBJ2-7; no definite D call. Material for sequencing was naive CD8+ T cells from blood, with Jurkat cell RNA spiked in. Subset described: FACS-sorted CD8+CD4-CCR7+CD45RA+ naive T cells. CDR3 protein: CASSHPDTFYEQYF. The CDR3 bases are TGTGCCAGCAGCCACCCCGACACCTTCTACGAGCAGTACTTC.